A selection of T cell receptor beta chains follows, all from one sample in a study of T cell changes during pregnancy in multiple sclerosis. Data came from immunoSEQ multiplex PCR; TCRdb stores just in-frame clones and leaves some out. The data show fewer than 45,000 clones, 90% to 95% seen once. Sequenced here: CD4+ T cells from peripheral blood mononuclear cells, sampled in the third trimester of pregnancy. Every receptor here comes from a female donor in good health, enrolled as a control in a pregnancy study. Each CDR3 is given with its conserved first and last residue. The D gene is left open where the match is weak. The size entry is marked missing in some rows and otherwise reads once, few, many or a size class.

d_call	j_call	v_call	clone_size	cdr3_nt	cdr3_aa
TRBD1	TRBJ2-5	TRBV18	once	TGTGCCAGCTCACCACACAGGGGAGAGACCCAGTACTTC	CASSPHRGETQYF
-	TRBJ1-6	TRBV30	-	TGTGCCTGGGAAGGGGTTCCTAATTCACCCCTCCACTTT	CAWEGVPNSPLHF
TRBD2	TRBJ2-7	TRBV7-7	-	TGTGCTAGCAGCTTAGAATTGGGAGGGGAGCAGTACTTC	CASSLELGGEQYF
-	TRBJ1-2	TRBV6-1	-	TGTGCCAGCAGACACAGGGATAGCGATGGCTACACCTTC	CASRHRDSDGYTF
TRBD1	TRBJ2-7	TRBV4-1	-	TGCGCCAGCAGCCAGGGGACCGGGACAGGGAGGTCCGAGCAGTACTTC	CASSQGTGTGRSEQYF
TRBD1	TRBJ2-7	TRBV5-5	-	TGTGCCAGCAGCACCCAGGGGGCGGTGGGTTCTTACGAGCAGTACTTC	CASSTQGAVGSYEQYF
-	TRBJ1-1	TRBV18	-	TGTGCCAGCTCACCGACCAGGGGTGGAAGGAACACTGAAGCTTTCTTT	CASSPTRGGRNTEAFF
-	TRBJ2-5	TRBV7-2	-	TGTGCCAGCAGCCCCCGACTTCATCTAGAGACCCAGTACTTC	CASSPRLHLETQYF
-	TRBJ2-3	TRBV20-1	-	TGCAGTGCACGGGTACCAGATACGCAGTATTTT	CSARVPDTQYF
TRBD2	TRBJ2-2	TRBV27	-	TGTGCCAGCTTGAGACTAGCGGGGCACACCGGGGAGCTGTTTTTT	CASLRLAGHTGELFF
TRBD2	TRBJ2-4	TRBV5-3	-	TGTGCCAGAAGCTTGGCCAGTAGGACTAGCGGAAGCCTAGCCAAAAACATTCAGTACTTC	CARSLASRTSGSLAKNIQYF
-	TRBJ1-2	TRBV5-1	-	TGCGCCAGCAGCAAGGACAACGACTATGGCTACACCTTC	CASSKDNDYGYTF
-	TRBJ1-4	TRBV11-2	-	TGTGCCAGCAGCTTAGGGCAGAATAATGAAAAACTGTTTTTT	CASSLGQNNEKLFF
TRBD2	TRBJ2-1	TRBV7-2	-	TGTGCCAGCAGCTTATCCGGGACTAGCGGTCTCGATGAGCAGTTCTTC	CASSLSGTSGLDEQFF
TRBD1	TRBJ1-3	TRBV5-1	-	TGCGCCAGCAGTCGCGACAGGGCCGGAAACACCATATATTTT	CASSRDRAGNTIYF
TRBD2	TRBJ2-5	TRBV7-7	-	TGTGCTAGCAGCTTAGGGACTAGCGGAGAGACCCAGTACTTC	CASSLGTSGETQYF
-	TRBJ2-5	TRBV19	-	TGTGCCAGTAGTATAGGAGGTACTAGACCAGAGACCCAGTACTTC	CASSIGGTRPETQYF
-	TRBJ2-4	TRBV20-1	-	TGCAGTGCTCCGGGCAAAAACATTCAGTACTTC	CSAPGKNIQYF